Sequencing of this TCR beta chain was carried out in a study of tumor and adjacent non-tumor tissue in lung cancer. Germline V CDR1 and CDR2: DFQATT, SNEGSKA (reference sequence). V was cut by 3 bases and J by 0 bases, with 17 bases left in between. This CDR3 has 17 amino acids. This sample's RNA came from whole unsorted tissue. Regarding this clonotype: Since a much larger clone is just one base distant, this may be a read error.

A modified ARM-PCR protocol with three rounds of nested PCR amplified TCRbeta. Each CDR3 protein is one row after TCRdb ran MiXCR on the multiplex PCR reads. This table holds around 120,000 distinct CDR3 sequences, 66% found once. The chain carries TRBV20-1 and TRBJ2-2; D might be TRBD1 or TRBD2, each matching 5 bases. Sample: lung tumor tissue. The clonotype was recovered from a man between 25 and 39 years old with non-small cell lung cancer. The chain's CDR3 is CSARTRGPYSNTGELFF. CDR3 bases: TGCAGTGCTAGGACGAGGGGCCCTTATTCGAACACCGGGGAGCTGTTTTTT.